This passage covers 8 T cell receptor beta chains from one sample sequenced in a study of OX40 agonist ivuxolimab in advanced cancers. Using immunoSEQ multiplex PCR, the repertoire was profiled, and TCRdb retains in-frame clones only, with some absent. The top ten clones hold around 0.28% of a sample with roughly 150,000 clones, approximately 94% of them seen once. The specimen comprised CD4+ or CD8+ T cells sorted from blood, sampled in a trial of the OX40 agonist ivuxolimab. The origin of the receptors is an adult with an advanced solid tumor such as melanoma, head and neck, liver or kidney cancer.

The genes are TRBV18 and TRBJ1-2; D is possibly TRBD1 (6 bases). This CDR3 region has 15 residues. The V gene lost 0 bases and the J gene lost 3 bases, with 11 bases spanning the gap. Germline CDR1 and CDR2: KGHSH and LQKENI. DNA of the CDR3: TGTGCCAGCTCACCACCGGGGGGGCGAGACTATGGCTACACCTTC. This translates into CASSPPGGRDYGYTF.

This clone was recorded only once. This chain connects TRBV5-1 to TRBJ2-3, with 8 bases matching TRBD2. After removal of 5 bases from V and 5 bases from J, the junction contained 7 bases not matched to a gene. Germline V CDR1 and CDR2: SGHRS, YFSETQ. The length of the CDR3 is 14 residues. CDR3 DNA sequence: TGCGCCAGCAGTACTAGCGGAGGGGTAGATACGCAGTATTTT. It translates to CASSTSGGVDTQYF.

The chain is built from TRBV29-1 and TRBJ2-5; weak D call: TRBD1 (6 bases). Trimming shortened V by 4 bases and J by 5 bases, and 14 bases separated the two germline ends. From germline, CDR1 is SQVTM and CDR2 ANQGSEA. This CDR3 spans 13 amino acids. The CDR3 coding sequence is TGCAGCGTTGGGGGGCCCTTCGGGGAGACCCAGTACTTC. Translated, it gives CSVGGPFGETQYF.

The chain carries TRBV29-1 and TRBJ1-2; no definite D call. CDR1 and CDR2 from the germline V gene are SQVTM and ANQGSEA. The CDR3 covers 13 residues. Trimming stripped 2 bases from V and 8 bases from J, with 15 bases between. The chain's CDR3 is CSVEYGFANGYTF. In DNA, the CDR3 is TGCAGCGTTGAATATGGGTTTGCTAACGGCTACACCTTC.

The chain couples TRBV6-6 to TRBJ2-1; 7 bases fit TRBD2. V shed 4 bases and J 7 bases; nucleotides not matched to a gene: 7. The CDR3 extends over 14 amino acids. Per the germline V gene, CDR1 is MNHNY and CDR2 is SVGAGI (reference sequence). CDR3 sequence reads: CASSSGLGWNEQFF. The CDR3 region has the DNA TGTGCCAGCAGTTCCGGACTAGGCTGGAATGAGCAGTTCTTC.

This chain uses TRBV6-5 with TRBJ1-1, with D hard to call. The CDR3 runs 11 residues. Trimming took off 10 bases at V and 0 bases at J, with 6 bases between the two ends. CDR1 and CDR2 from the germline V gene are MNHEY and SVGAGI. CDR3 residues: CANKVNTEAFF. The CDR3 bases are TGTGCCAACAAAGTGAACACTGAAGCTTTCTTT.

The rearrangement joins TRBV11-2 to TRBJ2-2; 8 nucleotides match TRBD2. From germline, CDR1 is SGHAT and CDR2 FQNNGV. With 5 bases clipped from V and 4 bases from J, the junction kept 9 bases outside the gene matches. The CDR3 runs to 16 residues. CDR3 protein: CASSLIAGQGTGELFF. The CDR3 DNA is TGTGCCAGCAGCCTAATAGCGGGGCAGGGCACCGGGGAGCTGTTTTTT. The full variable domain, completed using reference TRBV11-2 and TRBJ2-2, is EAGVAQSPRYKIIEKRQSVAFWCNPISGHATLYWYQQILGQGPKLLIQFQNNGVVDDSQLPKDRFSAERLKGVDSTLKIQPAKLEDSAVYLCASSLIAGQGTGELFFGEGSRLTVL.

The V and J genes are TRBV18 and TRBJ2-1, with TRBD2 matching 12 bases. This CDR3 has 14 amino acids. After removal of 6 bases from V and 5 bases from J, the junction contained 2 bases not matched to a gene. Germline V CDR1 and CDR2: KGHSH, LQKENI. Here the CDR3 DNA reads TGTGCCAGCTCTCGGACTAGCGGGGACAATGAGCAGTTCTTC. It is translated as CASSRTSGDNEQFF.